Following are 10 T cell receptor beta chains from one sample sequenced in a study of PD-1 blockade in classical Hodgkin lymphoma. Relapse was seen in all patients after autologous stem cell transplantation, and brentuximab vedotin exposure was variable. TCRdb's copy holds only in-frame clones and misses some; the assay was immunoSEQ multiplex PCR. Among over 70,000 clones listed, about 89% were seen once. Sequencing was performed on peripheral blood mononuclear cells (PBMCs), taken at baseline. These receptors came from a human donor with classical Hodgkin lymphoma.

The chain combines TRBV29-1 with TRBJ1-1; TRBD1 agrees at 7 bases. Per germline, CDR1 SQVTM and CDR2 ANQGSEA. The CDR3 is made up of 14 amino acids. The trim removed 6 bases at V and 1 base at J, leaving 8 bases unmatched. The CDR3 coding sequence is TGCAGCGTCCAAGCCGGGACAGCGAACACTGAAGCTTTCTTT. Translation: CSVQAGTANTEAFF.

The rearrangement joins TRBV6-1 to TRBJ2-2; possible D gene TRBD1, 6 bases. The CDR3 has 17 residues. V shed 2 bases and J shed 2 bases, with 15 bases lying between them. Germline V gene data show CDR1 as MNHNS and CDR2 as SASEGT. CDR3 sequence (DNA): TGTGCCAGCAGTGAATTTGGACAGCGCACCAACACCGGGGAGCTGTTTTTT. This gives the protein CASSEFGQRTNTGELFF.

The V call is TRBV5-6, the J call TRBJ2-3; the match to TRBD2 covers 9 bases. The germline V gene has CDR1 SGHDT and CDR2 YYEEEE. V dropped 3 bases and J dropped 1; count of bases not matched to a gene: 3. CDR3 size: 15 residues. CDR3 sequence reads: CASSWRTSGTDTQYF. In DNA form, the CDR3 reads TGTGCCAGCAGCTGGAGGACTAGCGGCACAGATACGCAGTATTTT.

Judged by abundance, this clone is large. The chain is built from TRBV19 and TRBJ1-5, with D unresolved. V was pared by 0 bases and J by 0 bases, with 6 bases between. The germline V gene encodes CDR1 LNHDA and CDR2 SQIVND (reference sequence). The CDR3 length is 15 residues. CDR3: CASSIEDYSNQPQHF. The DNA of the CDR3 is TGTGCCAGTAGTATAGAAGACTATAGCAATCAGCCCCAGCATTTT.

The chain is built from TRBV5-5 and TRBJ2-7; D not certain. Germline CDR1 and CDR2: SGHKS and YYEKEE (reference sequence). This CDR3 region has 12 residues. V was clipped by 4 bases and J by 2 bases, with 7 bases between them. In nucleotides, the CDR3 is TGTGCCAGCAGCCCCCCCACCTACGAGCAGTACTTC. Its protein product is CASSPPTYEQYF.

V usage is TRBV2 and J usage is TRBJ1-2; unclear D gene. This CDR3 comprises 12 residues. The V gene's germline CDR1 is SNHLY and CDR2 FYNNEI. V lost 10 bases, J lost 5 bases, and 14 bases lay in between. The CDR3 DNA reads TGTGCCAACACGGGGTCGGGGTATGGCTACACCTTC. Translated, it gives CANTGSGYGYTF.

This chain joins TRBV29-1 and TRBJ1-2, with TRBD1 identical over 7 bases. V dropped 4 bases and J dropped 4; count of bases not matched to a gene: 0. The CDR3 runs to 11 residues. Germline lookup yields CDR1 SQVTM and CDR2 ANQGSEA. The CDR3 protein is CSVAGGYGYTF. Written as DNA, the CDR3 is TGCAGCGTTGCAGGGGGCTATGGCTACACCTTC.

The CDR3 nucleotides are TGTGCCAGCAGTGGGAACAGGGGGGTAGCCACTGAAGCTTTCTTT. The encoded protein is CASSGNRGVATEAFF. This chain uses TRBV2 with TRBJ1-1; 8 bases fit TRBD1. The CDR3 runs to 15 residues. Trimming removed 4 bases from V and 4 bases from J; junction bases left unmatched: 8. In germline, CDR1 is SNHLY, CDR2 FYNNEI. Full variable domain (remainder filled in from reference TRBV2 and TRBJ1-1): EPEVTQTPSHQVTQMGQEVILRCVPISNHLYFYWYRQILGQKVEFLVSFYNNEISEKSEIFDDQFSVERPDGSNFTLKIRSTKLEDSAMYFCASSGNRGVATEAFFGQGTRLTVV.

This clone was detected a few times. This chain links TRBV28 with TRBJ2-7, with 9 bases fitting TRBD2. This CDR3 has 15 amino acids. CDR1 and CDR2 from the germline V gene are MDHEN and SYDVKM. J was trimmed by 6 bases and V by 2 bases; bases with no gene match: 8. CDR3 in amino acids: CASSLQAGGVREQYF. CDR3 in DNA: TGTGCCAGCAGTTTACAGGCGGGAGGGGTCCGCGAGCAGTACTTC.

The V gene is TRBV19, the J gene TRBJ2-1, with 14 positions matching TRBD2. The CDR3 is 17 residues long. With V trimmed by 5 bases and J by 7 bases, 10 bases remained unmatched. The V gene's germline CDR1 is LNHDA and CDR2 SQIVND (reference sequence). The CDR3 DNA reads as TGTGCCAGTAGTTCCTGGGGGACTAGCGGGAGTAGGAATGAGCAGTTCTTC. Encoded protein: CASSSWGTSGSRNEQFF.